These 3 T cell receptor beta chains came from one sample sequenced in a study of shared clonotypes between healthy human individuals. Sequenced by immunoSEQ multiplex PCR; TCRdb stores in-frame clones only, minus some. The data contain roughly 410,000 clones, around 96% of them singletons. Specimen: memory CD8+ T cells sorted from blood. Subset of the sample: CD45RO+ cells pooled with CCR7-negative TemRA cells. These receptors all stem from a young man in good health.

This chain uses TRBV6-6 with TRBJ1-5; tentative D call: TRBD1 (5 bases). The V and J ends lost 5 bases and 5 bases respectively, with 19 bases between them. Germline assignment: CDR1 MNHNY and CDR2 SVGAGI (reference sequence). There are 16 residues in the CDR3. The CDR3 coding sequence is TGTGCCAGCAGTACCCAGGGACTTCGCGACGATCAGCCCCAGCATTTT. Its protein product is CASSTQGLRDDQPQHF.

This clone was observed once. The chain has TRBV11-3 and TRBJ1-1; 8 bases are shared with TRBD1. V dropped 1 base and J dropped 3; count of bases not matched to a gene: 7. Germline CDR1 SGHNT, CDR2 YENEEA. The CDR3 runs to 16 residues. CDR3 protein: CASSLGAQGAYTEAFF. CDR3 DNA sequence: TGTGCCAGCAGCTTAGGGGCGCAGGGGGCCTACACTGAAGCTTTCTTT.

The chain is built from TRBV2 and TRBJ2-7; 14 bases line up with TRBD2. Losses at the gene ends were 8 bases for V and 3 bases for J; bases not matched to a gene: 6. The germline CDR1 and CDR2 sequences are SNHLY and FYNNEI. There are 15 residues in the CDR3. The CDR3 reads CASDLGLAGGYEQYF. The DNA for the CDR3 is TGTGCCAGCGATCTAGGACTAGCGGGGGGCTACGAGCAGTACTTC.